This T cell receptor beta chain was sequenced for a study of T cells after yellow fever vaccination. Findings of the study overall: A secondary response was less intense yet reached its peak sooner, at day 5 versus 15. Overlap between CD4 and CD8 compartments was detected for a small share of clonotypes.

About this clonotype itself: The target antigen is unknown.

From the 5' RACE reads, TCRdb called clonotypes with MiXCR, one entry per CDR3 protein. The sample lists about 580,000 distinct CDR3 sequences; 17% were seen once. The CDR3 extends over 13 amino acids. Germline loops: CDR1 SGHTA, CDR2 FQGTGA. V lost 2 bases and J lost 5, with 7 bases in between. The clonotype was recovered from a man aged 18 to 30 who received the YFV17D yellow fever vaccine. The chain joins TRBV7-3 to TRBJ2-1; D unclear. The source material was PBMCs, sampled more than 4 days after the first yellow fever vaccination. CDR3 bases: TGTGCCAGCAGCTTAGATCCAGACAATGAGCAGTTCTTC. This translates into CASSLDPDNEQFF.